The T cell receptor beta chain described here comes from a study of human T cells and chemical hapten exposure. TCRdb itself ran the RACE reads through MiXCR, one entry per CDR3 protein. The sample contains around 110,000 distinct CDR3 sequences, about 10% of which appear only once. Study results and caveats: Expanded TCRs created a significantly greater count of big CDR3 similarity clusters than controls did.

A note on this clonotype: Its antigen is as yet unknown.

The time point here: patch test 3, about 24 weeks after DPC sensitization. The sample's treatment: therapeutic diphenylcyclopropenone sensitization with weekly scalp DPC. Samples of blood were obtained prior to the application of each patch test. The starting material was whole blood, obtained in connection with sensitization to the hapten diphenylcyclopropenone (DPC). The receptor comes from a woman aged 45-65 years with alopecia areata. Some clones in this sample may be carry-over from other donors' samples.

CDR3 coding DNA: TGCGCCAGCAGCCAACCAGGGGCCCATCAGCCCCAGCATTTT. Protein sequence: CASSQPGAHQPQHF. The gene calls are TRBV4-1 and TRBJ1-5; weak D call: TRBD1 (6 bases). V shed 2 bases and J shed 5 bases, with 10 bases lying between them. The CDR3 extends over 14 amino acids. Per germline, CDR1 MGHRA and CDR2 YSYEKL.